Each of the 24 T cell receptor beta chains below was sequenced from the same sample in a study of human T cells and chemical hapten exposure. TCRdb recomputed calls from the RACE reads with MiXCR, one row per CDR3 protein. Counted here are about 380,000 distinct CDR3 sequences, about 5.1% occurring once; the ten biggest clones make up 2% to 3%. Time point in this sample: pre-sensitization, week 0. Treatment defined: therapeutic diphenylcyclopropenone sensitization with weekly scalp DPC. Sequenced here: whole blood, sampled in connection with sensitization to the hapten diphenylcyclopropenone (DPC). Receptors originate from a woman between 45 and 60 years old with alopecia areata. Some clones in this sample may be carry-over from other donors' samples.

There are a few counts of this clonotype. The chain links TRBV5-4 to TRBJ1-2; D possibly corresponds to TRBD1 (5 bases). Looked up from germline, CDR1 is SGHNT and CDR2 is YYREEE (reference sequence). V was trimmed by 0 bases and J by 4 bases, leaving 10 bases between them. This CDR3 comprises 14 residues. DNA for the CDR3: TGTGCCAGCAGCTTGGGCAGGGAATCCTATGGCTACACCTTC. This translates into CASSLGRESYGYTF.

At least ten counts were recorded for this clonotype. V is TRBV9 and J is TRBJ2-3, with 8 bases aligning to TRBD2. This CDR3 is built from 17 residues. V gave up 0 bases and J gave up 5 bases; unmatched junction bases: 11. CDR1 and CDR2 (germline): SGDLS, YYNGEE. The CDR3 nucleotides are TGTGCCAGCAGCGTAGTCGATAGCGGGGCGTTAGGAGATACGCAGTATTTT. It specifies CASSVVDSGALGDTQYF.

CDR3 loop: CATQRGSTDTQYF. The DNA for the CDR3 is TGTGCCACCCAAAGAGGGAGCACAGATACGCAGTATTTT. The chain combines TRBV25-1 with TRBJ2-3; a weak D match, TRBD2 (5 bases). The CDR3 sequence is 13 residues long. Germline V lookup: CDR1 MGHDK, CDR2 SYGVNS. The germline V and J ends were trimmed by 10 bases and 0 bases, with 11 bases remaining between them.

This clonotype was detected many times. The DNA of the CDR3 is TGCAGCTCGACAGGGTCGCTAGAGCGTGAGCAGTTCTTC. It is translated as CSSTGSLEREQFF. This rearrangement joins TRBV29-1 to TRBJ2-1; 7 positions agree with TRBD1. There are 13 residues in the CDR3. Trimming at V came to 8 bases and at J to 9 bases, leaving 13 bases not matched to a gene. CDR1 is SQVTM, CDR2 ANQGSEA, per germline.

The chain couples TRBV6-2 or TRBV6-3 to TRBJ1-3; D may be TRBD1 (5 bases). The CDR3 sequence is 17 residues long. V was shortened by 6 bases and J by 6 bases, with 24 bases between the two germline ends. CDR1 and CDR2 from the germline V gene are MNHEY and SVGEGT. The CDR3, as DNA: TGTGCCAGCAGCACGAGACAGAGGGCGACGAAGGAAAACACCATATATTTT. It encodes CASSTRQRATKENTIYF.

This clonotype was seen at least ten times. The chain carries TRBV20-1 and TRBJ2-7, with D unclear. Germline V gives CDR1 DFQATT, CDR2 SNEGSKA (reference sequence). This CDR3 contains 13 residues. V was pared by 1 base and J by 0 bases, with 7 bases between. CDR3 in amino acids: CSARAGFSYEQYF. Here the CDR3 DNA reads TGCAGTGCTAGAGCCGGTTTCTCCTACGAGCAGTACTTC.

The chain is built from TRBV24-1 and TRBJ2-1; D remains unclear. The V end was cut by 7 bases, the J end by 1 base, with 7 bases between. The CDR3 loop spans 13 amino acids. From germline, CDR1 is KGHDR and CDR2 SFDVKD. CDR3 DNA: TGTGCCACCAGGGGGTTGTCCTACAATGAGCAGTTCTTC. This translates into CATRGLSYNEQFF.

There are many counts of this clonotype. This chain connects TRBV6-5 to TRBJ2-7; D may correspond to TRBD1 or TRBD2 (5 bases each). Between the trimmed V and J ends, which lost 0 bases and 0 bases, there was a span of 12 bases. This CDR3 has 16 amino acids. From germline, CDR1 is MNHEY and CDR2 SVGAGI. CDR3 protein: CASSYSTPGSSYEQYF. The CDR3 coding sequence is TGTGCCAGCAGTTACTCGACCCCAGGGAGCTCCTACGAGCAGTACTTC.

This clonotype was seen more than once but under ten times. V usage is TRBV5-8 and J usage is TRBJ1-1, with D perhaps TRBD1 (6 bases). The germline V gene has CDR1 SGHTS and CDR2 YDEGEE. The CDR3 totals 13 residues. Deletions cut 2 bases from V and 10 bases from J, with 15 bases between. The CDR3 reads CASSFRIKGGAFF. The CDR3 DNA sequence: TGTGCCAGCAGCTTCAGAATCAAAGGGGGAGCTTTCTTT.

The V call is TRBV2, the J call TRBJ1-1; D remains unclear. The V and J ends lost 3 bases and 9 bases respectively, with 17 bases between them. CDR3 length equals 14 residues. Germline values: CDR1 SNHLY, CDR2 FYNNEI. CDR3 sequence reads: CASSDNRQPSQAFF. The CDR3 bases are TGTGCCAGCAGTGATAACCGCCAGCCCTCCCAAGCTTTCTTT.

V gene TRBV12-3 or TRBV12-4 combines with J gene TRBJ1-4; D call uncertain. This CDR3 has 14 residues. V was shortened by 8 bases and J by 4 bases, with 14 bases between the two germline ends. CDR3 DNA sequence: TGTGCCAGCCGTCCCGGCGTACTTAATGAAAAACTGTTTTTT. This gives the protein CASRPGVLNEKLFF.

This clonotype has just a few counts. The V gene is TRBV10-2, the J gene TRBJ1-2, with TRBD1 matching 8 bases. CDR1 is WSHSY, CDR2 SAAADI, per germline. There are 15 residues in the CDR3. Trimming took 4 bases from V and 3 from J; bases not matched to a gene: 7. CDR3: CASSGGQGKDYGYTF. In nucleotides, the CDR3 is TGCGCCAGCAGTGGAGGACAGGGAAAGGACTATGGCTACACCTTC.

This clonotype was counted many times. The rearrangement joins TRBV27 to TRBJ1-5, with no clear D. Trimming shortened V by 5 bases and J by 4 bases, and 12 bases separated the two germline ends. The CDR3 is made up of 14 amino acids. The germline CDR1 and CDR2 sequences are MNHEY and SMNVEV (reference sequence). The CDR3 loop reads CASSPQGTNQPQHF. The CDR3 coding sequence is TGTGCCAGCAGTCCCCAAGGAACTAATCAGCCCCAGCATTTT.

This clonotype was counted many times. This sequence joins TRBV6-4 and TRBJ1-5; tentatively, D is TRBD1 (5 bases). The CDR3 runs 15 residues. The germline CDR1 and CDR2 sequences are MRHNA and SNTAGT. Trimming cost V 3 bases and J 3 bases, with 12 bases left between them. The CDR3 nucleotides read TGTGCCAGCAGTGATAAAACAGGCCTCAATCAGCCCCAGCATTTT. Translation gives CASSDKTGLNQPQHF.

The J gene is TRBJ2-3, the V gene TRBV20-1, with D perhaps TRBD1 (5 bases). V lost 5 bases to trimming and J lost 2 bases, with 14 bases between them. The CDR3 is made up of 14 amino acids. The germline CDR1 and CDR2 sequences are DFQATT and SNEGSKA (reference sequence). Here the CDR3 reads CSAYQGTLTDTQYF. CDR3 DNA: TGCAGTGCTTACCAGGGAACCCTCACAGATACGCAGTATTTT.

Ten or more counts support this clonotype. The J gene is TRBJ2-5, the V gene TRBV15, with D possibly being TRBD2 (6 bases). CDR3 length: 12 amino acids. Germline V lookup: CDR1 LNHNV, CDR2 YYDKDF (reference sequence). V gave up 3 bases and J gave up 5 bases, with 7 bases separating them. In nucleotides, the CDR3 is TGTGCCACCAGCAGTGGAGGGGAGACCCAGTACTTC. Its protein product is CATSSGGETQYF.

This clonotype has ten or more counts. The rearrangement links TRBV5-1 to TRBJ2-7, with D hard to call. This CDR3 spans 13 amino acids. Trimming shortened V by 1 base and J by 3 bases, and 8 bases separated the two germline ends. Germline V gives CDR1 SGHRS, CDR2 YFSETQ. The chain's CDR3 is CASSLFGSYEQYF. In DNA form, the CDR3 reads TGCGCCAGCAGCTTGTTCGGCAGCTACGAGCAGTACTTC.

J is TRBJ2-2 and V is TRBV7-2; possible D gene TRBD2, 5 bases. Germline V gene lookup returns CDR1 SGHTA and CDR2 FQGNSA. CDR3 length: 15 amino acids. V shed 5 bases and J shed 7 bases, with 17 bases lying between them. CDR3 in DNA: TGTGCCAGCAGCCCGCTTGGGGAGCGACACGGGGAGCTGTTTTTT. Protein sequence: CASSPLGERHGELFF.

This clonotype has ten or more counts. The chain is built from TRBV7-6 and TRBJ2-1; 8 nucleotides agree with TRBD1. This CDR3 has 14 amino acids. Germline assignment: CDR1 SGHVS and CDR2 FNYEAQ. J gave up 4 bases and V 5 bases, and 4 bases lay outside the gene matches. CDR3 DNA sequence: TGTGCCAGCAGCATGGGACAGGAGTACAATGAGCAGTTCTTC. It encodes CASSMGQEYNEQFF.

This clonotype was counted at least ten times. CDR3 residues: CASSVGFQGTGAGNTIYF. The CDR3 nucleotides are TGTGCCAGCAGCGTAGGGTTTCAGGGGACGGGAGCTGGAAACACCATATATTTT. The genes are TRBV9 and TRBJ1-3; D possibly corresponds to TRBD1 (6 bases). Germline V gene sequence: CDR1 SGDLS, CDR2 YYNGEE. This CDR3 has 18 residues. V was cut by 0 bases and J by 2 bases, with 18 bases left in between.

Only a few counts were recorded for this clonotype. The chain employs TRBV28 and TRBJ1-5, with D unclear. Looked up from germline, CDR1 is MDHEN and CDR2 is SYDVKM. The germline V and J ends were trimmed by 1 base and 3 bases, with 10 bases remaining between them. The CDR3 covers 15 residues. CDR3 nucleotide sequence: TGTGCCAGCAGTTTATATGGGGAGACCAATCAGCCCCAGCATTTT. Amino acid sequence: CASSLYGETNQPQHF.

This clonotype was observed many times. CDR3 sequence (DNA): TGTGCCAGCAGCCCGGGGGAATATACGCAGTATTTT. Its protein is CASSPGEYTQYF. The rearrangement links TRBV4-2 to TRBJ2-3, with D maybe TRBD2 (6 bases). Per the germline V gene, CDR1 is LGHNA and CDR2 is YNFKEQ. This CDR3 contains 12 residues. Trimming removed 4 bases from V and 7 bases from J, with 9 bases in between.

The chain carries TRBV2 and TRBJ2-3; D may be TRBD1 or TRBD2 (5 bases each). This CDR3 region has 14 residues. V gave up 4 bases and J gave up 5 bases, with 13 bases separating them. Germline loops: CDR1 SNHLY, CDR2 FYNNEI. The CDR3 sequence: CASSGVRGLDTQYF. The CDR3 nucleotides are TGTGCCAGCAGTGGGGTGAGGGGCCTAGATACGCAGTATTTT.

This clonotype was recorded once. A much larger clone lies one base from this, so it may be a read error. This chain uses TRBV25-1 with TRBJ2-2; 7 bases are a match to TRBD1. After removal of 10 bases from V and 12 bases from J, the junction contained 20 bases not matched to a gene. The germline V gene has CDR1 MGHDK and CDR2 SYGVNS. CDR3 length equals 15 residues. The CDR3 sequence: CAISPRDSPLGKLFF. For the CDR3, the DNA is TGTGCCATCTCCCCCCGGGACAGCCCTTTGGGGAAGCTGTTTTTT.